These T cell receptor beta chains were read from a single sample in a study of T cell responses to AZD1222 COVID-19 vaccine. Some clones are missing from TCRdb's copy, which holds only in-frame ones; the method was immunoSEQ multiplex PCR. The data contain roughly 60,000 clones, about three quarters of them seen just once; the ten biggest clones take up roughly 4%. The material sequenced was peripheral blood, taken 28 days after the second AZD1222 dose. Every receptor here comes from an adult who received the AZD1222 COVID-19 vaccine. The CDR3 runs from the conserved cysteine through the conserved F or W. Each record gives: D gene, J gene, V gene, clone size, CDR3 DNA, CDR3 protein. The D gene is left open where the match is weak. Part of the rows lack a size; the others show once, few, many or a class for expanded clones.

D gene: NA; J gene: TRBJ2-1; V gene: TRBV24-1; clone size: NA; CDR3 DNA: TGTGCCACCAGTGATTCCCAGGGGGGATCCTACAATGAGCAGTTCTTC; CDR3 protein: CATSDSQGGSYNEQFF
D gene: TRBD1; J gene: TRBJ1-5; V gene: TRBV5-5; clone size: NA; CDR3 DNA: TGTGCCAGCAGCTATCGACAGGGGGCTGGGAATCAGCCCCAGCATTTT; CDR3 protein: CASSYRQGAGNQPQHF
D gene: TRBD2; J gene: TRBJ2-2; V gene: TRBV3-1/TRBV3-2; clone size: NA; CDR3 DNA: TGTGCCAGCACTCGCAGCGGGGGGGTGAACACCGGGGAGCTGTTTTTT; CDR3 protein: CASTRSGGVNTGELFF
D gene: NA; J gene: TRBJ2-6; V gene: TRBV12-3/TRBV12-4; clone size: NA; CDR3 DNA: TGTGCCAGCACCAGGGCTGGGGCCAACGTCCTGACTTTC; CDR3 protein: CASTRAGANVLTF
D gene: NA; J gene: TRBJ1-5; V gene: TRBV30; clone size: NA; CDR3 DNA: TGTGCCTGGAGCGAGACCCACAATCAGCCCCAGCATTTT; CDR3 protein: CAWSETHNQPQHF
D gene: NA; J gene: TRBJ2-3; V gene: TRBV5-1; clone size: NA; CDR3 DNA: TGCGCCAGCAGCTTGGAAGGGGCCCTAGCCGATACGCAGTATTTT; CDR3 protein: CASSLEGALADTQYF
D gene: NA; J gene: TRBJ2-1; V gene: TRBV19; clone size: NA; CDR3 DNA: TGTGCCAGTAGCCCAGGGACTCCTTACAATGAGCAGTTCTTC; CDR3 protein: CASSPGTPYNEQFF
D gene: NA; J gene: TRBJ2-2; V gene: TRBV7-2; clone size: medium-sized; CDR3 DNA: TGTGCCAGCAGCTTAAATTCGGGGTATAACACCGGGGAGCTGTTTTTT; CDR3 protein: CASSLNSGYNTGELFF
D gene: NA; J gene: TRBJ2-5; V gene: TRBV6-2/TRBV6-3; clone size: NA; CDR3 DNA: TGTGCCAGCAGTTACAATGGAGAGACCCAGTACTTC; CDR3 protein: CASSYNGETQYF
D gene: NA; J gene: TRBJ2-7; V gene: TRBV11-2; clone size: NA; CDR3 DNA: TGTGCCAGCAGCTTCCGGGACGGCCCGTACGAGCAGTACTTC; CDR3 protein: CASSFRDGPYEQYF
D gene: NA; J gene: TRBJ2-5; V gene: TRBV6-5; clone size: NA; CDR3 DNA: TGTGCCAGCAACCAGGGACGGAAAGAGACCCAGTACTTC; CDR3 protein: CASNQGRKETQYF
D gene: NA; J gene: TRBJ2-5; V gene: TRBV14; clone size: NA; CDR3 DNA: TGTGCCAGCAGCCAAGGGTCGGAGACCCAGTACTTC; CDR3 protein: CASSQGSETQYF
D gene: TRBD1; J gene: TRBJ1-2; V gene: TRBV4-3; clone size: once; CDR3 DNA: TGCGCCAGCAGCCATGCTCAGGGGGGACAGACCAACTATGGCTACACCTTC; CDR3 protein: CASSHAQGGQTNYGYTF